The 5 T cell receptor beta chains below all came from one sample that was sequenced in a study of shared clonotypes between healthy human individuals. Clones were sequenced by immunoSEQ multiplex PCR, and TCRdb holds only the in-frame ones, with some missing. The table shows under 2.5 million clones, with around 92% occurring only once. Sequenced material: naive CD4+ T cells from PBMCs. Subset defined: CD45RA+ positively selected. These receptors came from a man between 18 and 35 years old in good health. Some clones in this sample may be carry-over from other donors' samples.

This rearrangement joins TRBV10-1 to TRBJ2-7; D unresolved. CDR3 size: 15 residues. Per the germline V gene, CDR1 is WNHNN and CDR2 is SYGVQD (reference sequence). Trimming took 0 bases from V and 3 from J, leaving 12 bases between them. The CDR3 DNA sequence: TGCGCCAGCAGTGAGTCTAATGGGGAAGTCTACGAGCAGTACTTC. This encodes CASSESNGEVYEQYF.

The chain recombines TRBV5-1 with TRBJ2-7; TRBD2 might be the D (6 bases). The ends were cut back, 7 bases at V and 1 base at J, with 12 bases in the middle. The CDR3 contains 13 residues. The germline V gene encodes CDR1 SGHRS and CDR2 YFSETQ. The DNA for the CDR3 is TGCGCCAGCGCGAGGGACTCTTCCTACGAGCAGTACTTC. It encodes CASARDSSYEQYF.

The rearrangement links TRBV4-1 to TRBJ1-5; no clear D gene. V was clipped by 1 base and J by 5 bases, with 9 bases between them. CDR1 and CDR2 (germline): MGHRA, YSYEKL. CDR3 length: 14 amino acids. Here the CDR3 reads CASSQVRRDQPQHF. In nucleotides, the CDR3 is TGCGCCAGCAGCCAAGTCAGGAGGGATCAGCCCCAGCATTTT.

The rearrangement uses TRBV7-9 and TRBJ2-5, with 11 bases lining up with TRBD2. With 5 bases clipped from V and 5 bases from J, the junction kept 16 bases outside the gene matches. This CDR3 is 18 amino acids long. The germline CDR1 and CDR2 sequences are SEHNR and FQNEAQ (reference sequence). The CDR3: CASSQDMVAGGPGETQYF. CDR3 nucleotides: TGTGCCAGCAGCCAAGATATGGTAGCGGGAGGGCCCGGTGAGACCCAGTACTTC.

The chain has TRBV16 and TRBJ1-1; 11 positions match TRBD1. Germline-derived CDR1 and CDR2 are KGHSY and FQNENV. The ends lost 4 bases at V and 3 bases at J; junction bases unmatched: 4. The CDR3 length is 15 residues. CDR3 sequence reads: CASSPTGQGDTEAFF. CDR3 in DNA: TGTGCCAGCAGCCCCACGGGACAGGGGGACACTGAAGCTTTCTTT.